Below are 11 T cell receptor beta chains sequenced from a single sample in a study of blood T cell repertoires in COVID-19. Clones were sequenced by immunoSEQ multiplex PCR, and TCRdb holds only the in-frame ones, with some missing. Of 250,000 to 350,000 clones detected, 85% to 90% appear once; the ten largest clones hold 6.3%. Sequencing was done on a sample of peripheral blood. The source of these receptors is a woman aged 45-65 years with COVID-19, enrolled during active disease.

This chain connects TRBV19 to TRBJ1-4; possibly TRBD1 for D (6 bases). V shed 3 bases and J shed 8 bases, with 13 bases lying between them. This CDR3 spans 14 amino acids. CDR1 is LNHDA and CDR2 is SQIVND in the germline V gene (reference sequence). Here the CDR3 DNA reads TGTGCCAGTAGTATTAACAGGGCGACGGAAAAACTGTTTTTT. It is translated as CASSINRATEKLFF.

The CDR3 sequence: CASSYSRSSGNQETQYF. CDR3 coding DNA: TGTGCCAGCAGTTACTCGAGGAGTAGCGGGAACCAAGAGACCCAGTACTTC. This chain links TRBV6-2 or TRBV6-3 with TRBJ2-5, with 8 bases that match TRBD2. With 0 bases clipped from V and 0 bases from J, the junction kept 6 bases outside the gene matches. Germline CDR1 is MNHEY and CDR2 is SVGEGT. The CDR3 loop spans 17 amino acids.

The DNA of the CDR3 is TGTGCCAGCAGTGATTCGTGGTACCGCGGGAACACTGAAGCTTTCTTT. This encodes CASSDSWYRGNTEAFF. The V call is TRBV6-1, the J call TRBJ1-1; no definite D call. The V end was cut by 3 bases, the J end by 1 base, with 15 bases between. The CDR3 is made up of 16 amino acids. CDR1 and CDR2 from the germline V gene are MNHNS and SASEGT.

The V gene is TRBV30, the J gene TRBJ1-5, with D maybe TRBD1 (5 bases). Looked up from germline, CDR1 is GTSNPN and CDR2 is SVGIG (reference sequence). The CDR3 runs to 19 residues. Trimming removed 0 bases at V and 0 bases at J, with 21 bases between. CDR3 nucleotide sequence: TGTGCCTGGAGTGTCCCGCCAACAGGAATAGGGTATAGCAATCAGCCCCAGCATTTT. It is translated as CAWSVPPTGIGYSNQPQHF. Full variable domain (rest looked up from reference TRBV30 and TRBJ1-5): SQTIHQWPATLVQPVGSPLSLECTVEGTSNPNLYWYRQAAGRGLQLLFYSVGIGQISSEVPQNLSASRPQDRQFILSSKKLLLSDSGFYLCAWSVPPTGIGYSNQPQHFGDGTRLSIL.

On this clone itself: Compared with germline, one end of the junction differs, possibly owing to a read error. The gene calls are TRBV5-1 and TRBJ1-1; D may be TRBD1 (5 bases). CDR3 size: 14 residues. In germline, CDR1 is SGHRS, CDR2 YFSETQ. The CDR3: CASSLAAGNAEAFF. As DNA, the CDR3 is TGCGCCAGCAGCTTGGCCGCAGGGAACGCTGAAGCTTTCTTT.

A single count supports this clone. This sample includes further DNA sequences coding for the same CDR3. The V gene is TRBV27, the J gene TRBJ1-1; 7 bases agree with TRBD1. Germline CDR1 MNHEY, CDR2 SMNVEV (reference sequence). The junction had 3 bases not matched to a gene; V was cut back by 5 bases and J by 0 bases. This CDR3 has 14 amino acids. Written as DNA, the CDR3 is TGTGCCAGCAGTAGGGGACAGATGAACACTGAAGCTTTCTTT. Translated, it gives CASSRGQMNTEAFF.

The CDR3 sequence is CASGLAINEQFF. CDR3 in DNA: TGCGCCAGCGGACTAGCGATCAATGAGCAGTTCTTC. The J gene is TRBJ2-1, the V gene TRBV5-1, with TRBD2 identical over 9 bases. CDR1 SGHRS and CDR2 YFSETQ come from the germline V gene. Trimming removed 7 bases from V and 6 bases from J; junction bases left unmatched: 2. The CDR3 totals 12 residues. The full variable domain, in which reference TRBV5-1 and TRBJ2-1 provide the parts outside the CDR3, is KAGVTQTPRYLIKTRGQQVTLSCSPISGHRSVSWYQQTPGQGLQFLFEYFSETQRNKGNFPGRFSGRQFSNSRSEMNVSTLELGDSALYLCASGLAINEQFFGPGTRLTVL.

This clone was recorded once. This chain links TRBV6-1 with TRBJ2-4; TRBD1 matches at 8 bases. The J segment lost 0 bases and the V segment lost 4 bases, leaving 8 bases of the junction unmatched. Looked up from germline, CDR1 is MNHNS and CDR2 is SASEGT. CDR3 size: 17 residues. The CDR3: CASSVQGAGLAKNIQYF. The CDR3 DNA sequence: TGTGCCAGCAGTGTTCAGGGGGCGGGCTTAGCCAAAAACATTCAGTACTTC.

The chain combines TRBV4-1 with TRBJ2-3; TRBD1 aligns across 7 bases. V was pared by 2 bases and J by 9 bases, with 5 bases of the junction left unmatched. CDR1 and CDR2 from the germline V gene are MGHRA and YSYEKL. This CDR3 contains 13 residues. The CDR3 reads CASSQRQGGTQYF. The CDR3 bases are TGCGCCAGCAGCCAACGACAGGGCGGCACGCAGTATTTT.

The chain is built from TRBV7-6 and TRBJ2-1, with 7 bases identical to TRBD2. This CDR3 comprises 15 residues. The V and J ends lost 1 base and 4 bases, in that order; junction bases with no gene match: 4. From germline, CDR1 is SGHVS and CDR2 FNYEAQ. CDR3 coding DNA: TGTGCCAGCAGCTTAGAGAGCGGGAAATACAATGAGCAGTTCTTC. This gives the protein CASSLESGKYNEQFF.

This clone was detected only once. V usage is TRBV30 and J usage is TRBJ2-3, with 7 bases matching TRBD1. J gave up 8 bases and V 5 bases, and 4 bases lay outside the gene matches. Germline CDR1 is GTSNPN and CDR2 is SVGIG (reference sequence). The CDR3 contains 11 residues. This CDR3 is CAWGPGGTQYF. The DNA for the CDR3 is TGTGCCTGGGGACCAGGGGGTACGCAGTATTTT. The full variable domain, with the rest looked up from reference TRBV30 and TRBJ2-3, is SQTIHQWPATLVQPVGSPLSLECTVEGTSNPNLYWYRQAAGRGLQLLFYSVGIGQISSEVPQNLSASRPQDRQFILSSKKLLLSDSGFYLCAWGPGGTQYFGPGTRLTVL.